Detailed here is one T cell receptor (beta chain). What it binds is not known. Despite likely unrecorded immune exposures, the donors were nominally healthy at the time of sampling. The record originates from a study of cytomegalovirus exposure and HLA in healthy donors. Primers included in the PCR were 60 Vbeta and 13 Jbeta primers. Sequencing used immunoSEQ multiplex PCR; TCRdb keeps in-frame clones, though not all of them. The sample lists 100,000 to 150,000 clones, around 75% occurring once. The CDR3 is 14 amino acids. Germline assignment: CDR1 GTSNPN and CDR2 SVGIG (reference sequence). Deletions cut 3 bases from V and 4 bases from J, with 15 bases between. Findings and caveats of the study: What a later analysis showed was that several of the most significant clusters appeared linked to common viral pathogens. A later analysis found most CMV-associated TCR beta chains apparently HLA-restricted.

This clonotype was sampled from a woman aged 45-59 years in good health and CMV-seronegative. The sample consisted of PBMCs. The chain is built from TRBV30 and TRBJ1-2; TRBD1 might be the D (6 bases). CDR3 loop: CAWSLGQFLYGYTF. CDR3 DNA: TGTGCCTGGAGCCTTGGACAGTTTCTCTATGGCTACACCTTC.